This TCR beta chain was recovered during a study of identical twins. The CDR3 contains 15 residues. Germline CDR1 reads SEHNR; CDR2 reads FQNEAQ (reference sequence). V trimming: 5 bases; J trimming: 3 bases; junction bases outside the gene matches: 8. MiXCR was run by TCRdb on the 5' RACE reads, yielding one entry per CDR3 protein. Here the sample spans fewer than 800,000 distinct CDR3 sequences, around 7.5% being singletons. With respect to this clonotype: Antigen: not known.

Study-level findings and limits: Abundant beta clonotypes from cord blood bore fewer insertions; memory repertoires lacked this pattern.

These same data were also listed under a study on yellow fever vaccine responses in identical twins. That report adds: Twins reportedly had a vaccine T cell response that seemed partly convergent, partly personalized.

The chain has TRBV7-9 and TRBJ2-3; TRBD1 agrees at 7 bases. The source of this sequence is a woman under 30 in good health. Sequencing was carried out using PBMCs. The CDR3, as DNA: TGTGCCAGCAGCCCCGGACAGGTCGGTACAGATACGCAGTATTTT. Its protein is CASSPGQVGTDTQYF. The full variable domain, completed using reference TRBV7-9 and TRBJ2-3, is DTGVSQNPRHKITKRGQNVTFRCDPISEHNRLYWYRQTLGQGPEFLTYFQNEAQLEKSRLLSDRFSAERPKGSFSTLEIQRTEQGDSAMYLCASSPGQVGTDTQYFGPGTRLTVL.